What follows is one T cell receptor beta chain and its context. The target antigen is unknown. The record originates from a study of post-analysis software for immune sequencing data. About the research overall: The patients showed relapsing-remitting, secondary progressive and progressive-relapsing multiple sclerosis courses.

Findings and limits, study-wide: Among 5 or 6 TRBV segments more frequent in patients than controls were TRBV5-6, TRBV5-1 and TRBV20-1. Strong co-clustering by F measure was seen for same-batch samples. Versus controls, multiple sclerosis patients showed significantly lower diversity (normalized Chao1).

TCR beta libraries were prepared from cDNA with unique molecular identifiers. The yield from roughly 1 to 10 million T cells was roughly 500,000 cDNA molecules in total. Using its own MiXCR run on the PCR reads, TCRdb lists one record per CDR3 protein. The sample lists 650,000 to 850,000 distinct CDR3 sequences, roughly 50% occurring once. This CDR3 contains 15 residues. The trim removed 3 bases at V and 3 bases at J, leaving 6 bases unmatched. Germline-derived CDR1 and CDR2 are SGHKS and YYEKEE (reference sequence). This TCR derives from a girl under 18 with multiple sclerosis. The sequencing sample was made of blood. V usage is TRBV5-5 and J usage is TRBJ2-3, with TRBD2 matching over 8 bases. CDR3: CASSSDGLATDTQYF. Written as DNA, the CDR3 is TGTGCCAGCAGCTCCGACGGACTAGCTACAGATACGCAGTATTTT.